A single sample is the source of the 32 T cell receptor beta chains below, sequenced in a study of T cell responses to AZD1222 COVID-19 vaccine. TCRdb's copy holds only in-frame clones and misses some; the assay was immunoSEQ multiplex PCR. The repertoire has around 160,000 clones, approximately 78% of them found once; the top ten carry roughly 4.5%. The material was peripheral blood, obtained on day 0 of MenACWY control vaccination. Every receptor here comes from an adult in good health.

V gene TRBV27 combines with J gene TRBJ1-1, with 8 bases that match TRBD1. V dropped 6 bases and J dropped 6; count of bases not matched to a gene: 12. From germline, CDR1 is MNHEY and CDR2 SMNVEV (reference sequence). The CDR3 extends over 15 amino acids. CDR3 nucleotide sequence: TGTGCCAGCAGGGGGGTTCTTCAGGGGGCGGCTGAAGCTTTCTTT. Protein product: CASRGVLQGAAEAFF.

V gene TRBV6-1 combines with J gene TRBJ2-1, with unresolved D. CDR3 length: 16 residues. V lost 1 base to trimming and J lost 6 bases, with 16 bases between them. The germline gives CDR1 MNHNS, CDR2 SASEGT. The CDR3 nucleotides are TGTGCCAGCAGTGAAGGATATAGAGATATCCCCAATGAGCAGTTCTTC. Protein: CASSEGYRDIPNEQFF.

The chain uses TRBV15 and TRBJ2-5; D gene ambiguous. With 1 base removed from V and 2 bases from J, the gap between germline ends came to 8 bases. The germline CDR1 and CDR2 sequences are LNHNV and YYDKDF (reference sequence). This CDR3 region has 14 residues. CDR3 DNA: TGTGCCACCAGCAGAGGGAGCTGGCAAGAGACCCAGTACTTC. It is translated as CATSRGSWQETQYF.

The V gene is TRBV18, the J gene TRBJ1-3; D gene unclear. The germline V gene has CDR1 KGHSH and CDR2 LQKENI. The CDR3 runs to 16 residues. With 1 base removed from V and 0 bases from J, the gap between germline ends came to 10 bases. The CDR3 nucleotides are TGTGCCAGCTCACCACTAGCCGACACCTCTGGAAACACCATATATTTT. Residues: CASSPLADTSGNTIYF.

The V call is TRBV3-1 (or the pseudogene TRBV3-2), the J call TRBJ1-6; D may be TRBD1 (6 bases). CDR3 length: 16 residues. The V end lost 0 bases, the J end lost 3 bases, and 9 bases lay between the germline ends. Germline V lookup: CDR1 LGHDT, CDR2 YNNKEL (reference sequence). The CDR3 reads CASSQEGQIYNSPLHF. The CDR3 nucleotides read TGTGCCAGCAGCCAAGAAGGACAGATCTATAATTCACCCCTCCACTTT.

The CDR3 sequence is CASSPAGVDEKLFF. For the CDR3, the DNA is TGTGCCAGCAGTCCCGCGGGGGTGGATGAAAAACTGTTTTTT. V is TRBV5-4 and J is TRBJ1-4; weak D call: TRBD1 (5 bases). The length of the CDR3 is 14 residues. V was shortened by 5 bases and J by 6 bases, with 14 bases between the two germline ends. CDR1 is SGHNT, CDR2 YYREEE, per germline (reference sequence).

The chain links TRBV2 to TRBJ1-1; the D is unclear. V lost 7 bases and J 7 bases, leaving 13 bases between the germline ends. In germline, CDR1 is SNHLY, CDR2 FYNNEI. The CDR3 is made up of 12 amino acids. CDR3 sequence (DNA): TGTGCCAGCAATCCCAGAGGGTTTGAAGCTTTCTTT. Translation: CASNPRGFEAFF. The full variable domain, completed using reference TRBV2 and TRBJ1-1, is EPEVTQTPSHQVTQMGQEVILRCVPISNHLYFYWYRQILGQKVEFLVSFYNNEISEKSEIFDDQFSVERPDGSNFTLKIRSTKLEDSAMYFCASNPRGFEAFFGQGTRLTVV.

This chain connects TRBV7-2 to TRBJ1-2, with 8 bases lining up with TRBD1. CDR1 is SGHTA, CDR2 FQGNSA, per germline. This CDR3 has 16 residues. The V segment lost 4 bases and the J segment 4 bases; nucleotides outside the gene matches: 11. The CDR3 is CASSSNDRGQFYGYTF. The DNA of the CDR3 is TGTGCCAGCAGCTCCAACGACAGGGGACAATTCTATGGCTACACCTTC.

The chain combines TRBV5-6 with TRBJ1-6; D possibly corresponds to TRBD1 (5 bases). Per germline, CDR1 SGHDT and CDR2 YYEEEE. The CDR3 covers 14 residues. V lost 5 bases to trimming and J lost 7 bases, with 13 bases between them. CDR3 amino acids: CASRLGTGNSPLHF. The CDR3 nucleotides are TGTGCCAGCAGACTTGGGACGGGAAATTCACCCCTCCACTTT.

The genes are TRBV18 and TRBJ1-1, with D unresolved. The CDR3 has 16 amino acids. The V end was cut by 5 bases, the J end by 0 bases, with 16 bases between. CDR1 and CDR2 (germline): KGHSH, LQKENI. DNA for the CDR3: TGTGCCAGCTCAATCCGGGCCCCAGATTTGAACACTGAAGCTTTCTTT. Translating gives CASSIRAPDLNTEAFF.

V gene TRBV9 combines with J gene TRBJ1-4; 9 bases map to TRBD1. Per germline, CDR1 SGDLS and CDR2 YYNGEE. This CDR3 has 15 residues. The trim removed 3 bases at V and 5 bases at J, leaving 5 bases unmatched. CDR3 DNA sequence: TGTGCCAGCAGCGCGGGGACAGGGAGGAATGAAAAACTGTTTTTT. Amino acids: CASSAGTGRNEKLFF.

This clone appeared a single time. CDR3 sequence reads: CASSAGGKSYNEQFF. In DNA form, the CDR3 reads TGTGCCAGCAGCGCCGGGGGGAAATCCTACAATGAGCAGTTCTTC. The V gene is TRBV9, the J gene TRBJ2-1; 7 bases map to TRBD2. Germline trimming cut 3 bases from V and 1 base from J; bases unmatched to any gene: 4. From germline, CDR1 is SGDLS and CDR2 YYNGEE. The CDR3 is made up of 15 amino acids.

CDR3 sequence reads: CASSLAPGPNEKLFF. The CDR3, as DNA: TGTGCCAGCAGCTTGGCCCCAGGTCCTAATGAAAAACTGTTTTTT. The chain combines TRBV5-7 with TRBJ1-4; D gene ambiguous. TRBV5-7 is annotated as an ORF whose role is uncertain. The CDR3 spans 15 residues. The V and J ends lost 0 bases and 3 bases respectively, with 9 bases between them.

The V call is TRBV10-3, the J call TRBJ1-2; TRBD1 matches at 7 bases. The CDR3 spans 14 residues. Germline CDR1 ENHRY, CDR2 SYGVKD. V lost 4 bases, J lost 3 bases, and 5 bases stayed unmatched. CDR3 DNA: TGTGCCATCAGTGCCCCGGGACAGTACTATGGCTACACCTTC. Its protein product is CAISAPGQYYGYTF.

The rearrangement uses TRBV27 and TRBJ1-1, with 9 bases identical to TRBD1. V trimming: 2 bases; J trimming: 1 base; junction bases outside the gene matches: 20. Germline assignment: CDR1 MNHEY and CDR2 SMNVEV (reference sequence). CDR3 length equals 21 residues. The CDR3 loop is CASSLALFPGQGKEGNTEAFF. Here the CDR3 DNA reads TGTGCCAGCAGTTTAGCACTCTTCCCGGGACAGGGAAAAGAGGGGAACACTGAAGCTTTCTTT.

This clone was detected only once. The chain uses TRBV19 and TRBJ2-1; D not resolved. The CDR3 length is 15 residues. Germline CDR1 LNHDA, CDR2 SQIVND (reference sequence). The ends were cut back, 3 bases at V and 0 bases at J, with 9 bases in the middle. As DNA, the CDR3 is TGTGCCAGTAGTATTCGAACGAGCTCCTACAATGAGCAGTTCTTC. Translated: CASSIRTSSYNEQFF.

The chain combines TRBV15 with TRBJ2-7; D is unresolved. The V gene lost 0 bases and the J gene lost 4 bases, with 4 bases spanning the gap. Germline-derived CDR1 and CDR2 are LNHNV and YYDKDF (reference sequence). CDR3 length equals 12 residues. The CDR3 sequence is CATSRDRYEQYF. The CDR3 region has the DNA TGTGCCACCAGCAGAGATAGGTACGAGCAGTACTTC.

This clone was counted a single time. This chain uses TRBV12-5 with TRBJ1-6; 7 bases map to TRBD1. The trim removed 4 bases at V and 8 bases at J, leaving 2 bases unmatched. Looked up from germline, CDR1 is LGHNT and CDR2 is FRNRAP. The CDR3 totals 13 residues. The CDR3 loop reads CASGSTGDSPLHF. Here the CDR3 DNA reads TGTGCTAGTGGTTCCACAGGGGATTCACCCCTCCACTTT.

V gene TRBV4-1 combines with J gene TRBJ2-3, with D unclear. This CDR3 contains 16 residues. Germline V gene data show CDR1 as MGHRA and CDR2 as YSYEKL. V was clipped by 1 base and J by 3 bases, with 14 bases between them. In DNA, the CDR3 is TGCGCCAGCAGCCAAGTATTCATTACCAGGACAGATACGCAGTATTTT. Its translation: CASSQVFITRTDTQYF.

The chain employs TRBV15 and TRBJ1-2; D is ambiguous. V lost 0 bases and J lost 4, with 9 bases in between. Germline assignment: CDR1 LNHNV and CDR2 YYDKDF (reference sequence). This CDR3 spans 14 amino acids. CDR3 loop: CATSRDEGGYGYTF. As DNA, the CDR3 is TGTGCCACCAGCAGAGATGAGGGTGGCTATGGCTACACCTTC.

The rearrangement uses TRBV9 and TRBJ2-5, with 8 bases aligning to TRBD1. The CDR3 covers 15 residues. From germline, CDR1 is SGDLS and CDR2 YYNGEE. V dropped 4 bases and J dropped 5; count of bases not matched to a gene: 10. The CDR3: CASSSPQGVYETQYF. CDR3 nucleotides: TGTGCCAGCAGCTCACCACAGGGGGTGTATGAGACCCAGTACTTC.

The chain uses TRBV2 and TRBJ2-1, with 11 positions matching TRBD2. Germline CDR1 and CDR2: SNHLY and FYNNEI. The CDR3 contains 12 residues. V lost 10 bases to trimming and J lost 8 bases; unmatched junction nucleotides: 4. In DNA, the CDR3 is TGTGCCACAAGACTAGCGGGGTATGAGCAGTTCTTC. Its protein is CATRLAGYEQFF. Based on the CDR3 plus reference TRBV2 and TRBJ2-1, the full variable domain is EPEVTQTPSHQVTQMGQEVILRCVPISNHLYFYWYRQILGQKVEFLVSFYNNEISEKSEIFDDQFSVERPDGSNFTLKIRSTKLEDSAMYFCATRLAGYEQFFGPGTRLTVL.

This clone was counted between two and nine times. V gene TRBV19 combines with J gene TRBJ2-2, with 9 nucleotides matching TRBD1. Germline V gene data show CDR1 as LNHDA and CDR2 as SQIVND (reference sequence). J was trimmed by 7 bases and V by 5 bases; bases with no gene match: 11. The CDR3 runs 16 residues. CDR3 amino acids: CASSLPGQGKIGELFF. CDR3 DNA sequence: TGTGCCAGTAGTCTTCCGGGACAGGGTAAAATCGGGGAGCTGTTTTTT. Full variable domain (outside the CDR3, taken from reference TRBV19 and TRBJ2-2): DGGITQSPKYLFRKEGQNVTLSCEQNLNHDAMYWYRQDPGQGLRLIYYSQIVNDFQKGDIAEGYSVSREKKESFPLTVTSAQKNPTAFYLCASSLPGQGKIGELFFGEGSRLTVL.

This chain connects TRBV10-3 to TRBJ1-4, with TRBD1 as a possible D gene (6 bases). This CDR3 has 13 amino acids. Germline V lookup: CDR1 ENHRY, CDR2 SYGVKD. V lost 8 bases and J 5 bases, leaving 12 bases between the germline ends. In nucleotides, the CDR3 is TGTGCCATCGGGGGCGGGAAAAATGAAAAACTGTTTTTT. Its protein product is CAIGGGKNEKLFF.

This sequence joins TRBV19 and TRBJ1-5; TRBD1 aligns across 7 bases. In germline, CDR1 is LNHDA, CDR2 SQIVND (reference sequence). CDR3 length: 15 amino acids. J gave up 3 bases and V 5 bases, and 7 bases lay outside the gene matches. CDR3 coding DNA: TGTGCCAGTAGTGACATGGGACAGCTCAATCAGCCCCAGCATTTT. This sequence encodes CASSDMGQLNQPQHF.

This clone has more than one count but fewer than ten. The CDR3 coding sequence is TGTGCCAGCAGTTTCGGGGGGCCTAATGAGCAGTTCTTC. This gives the protein CASSFGGPNEQFF. V gene TRBV6-5 combines with J gene TRBJ2-1; tentative D call: TRBD2 (7 bases). There are 13 residues in the CDR3. Trimming stripped 4 bases from V and 7 bases from J, with 11 bases between. CDR1 and CDR2 (germline): MNHEY, SVGAGI.

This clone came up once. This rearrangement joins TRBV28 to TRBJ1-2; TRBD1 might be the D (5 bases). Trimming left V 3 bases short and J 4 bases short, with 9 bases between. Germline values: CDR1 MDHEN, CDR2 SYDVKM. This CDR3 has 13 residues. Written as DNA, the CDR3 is TGTGCCAGCAGTTTTGGCAGGGTCTATGGCTACACCTTC. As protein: CASSFGRVYGYTF.

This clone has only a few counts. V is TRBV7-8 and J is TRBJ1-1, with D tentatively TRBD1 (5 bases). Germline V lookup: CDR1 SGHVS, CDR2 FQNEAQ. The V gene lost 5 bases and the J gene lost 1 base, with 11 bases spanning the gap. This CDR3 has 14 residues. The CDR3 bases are TGTGCCAGCAGCACGCGAGGGGAGAACACTGAAGCTTTCTTT. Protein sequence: CASSTRGENTEAFF. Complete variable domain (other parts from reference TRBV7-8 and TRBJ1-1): GAGVSQSPRYKVAKRGQDVALRCDPISGHVSLFWYQQALGQGPEFLTYFQNEAQLDKSGLPSDRFFAERPEGSVSTLKIQRTQQEDSAVYLCASSTRGENTEAFFGQGTRLTVV.

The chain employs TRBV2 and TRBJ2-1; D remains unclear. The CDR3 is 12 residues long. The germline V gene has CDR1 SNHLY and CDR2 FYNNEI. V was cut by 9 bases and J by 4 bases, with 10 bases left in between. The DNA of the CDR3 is TGTGCCAGTCTCCCGGATTACAATGAGCAGTTCTTC. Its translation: CASLPDYNEQFF.

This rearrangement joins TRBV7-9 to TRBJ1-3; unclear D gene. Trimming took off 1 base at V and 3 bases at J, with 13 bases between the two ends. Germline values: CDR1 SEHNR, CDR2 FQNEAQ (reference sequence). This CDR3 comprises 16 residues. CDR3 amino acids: CASSLGAAVDGNTIYF. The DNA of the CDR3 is TGTGCCAGCAGCTTAGGTGCGGCAGTGGATGGAAACACCATATATTTT.

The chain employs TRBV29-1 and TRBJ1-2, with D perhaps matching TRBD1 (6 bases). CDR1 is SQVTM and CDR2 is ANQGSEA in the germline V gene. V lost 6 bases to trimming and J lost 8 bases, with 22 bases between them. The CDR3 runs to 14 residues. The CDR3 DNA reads TGCAGCGTGAGATCCGGGACACCTGTAATAGGCTACACCTTC. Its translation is CSVRSGTPVIGYTF.

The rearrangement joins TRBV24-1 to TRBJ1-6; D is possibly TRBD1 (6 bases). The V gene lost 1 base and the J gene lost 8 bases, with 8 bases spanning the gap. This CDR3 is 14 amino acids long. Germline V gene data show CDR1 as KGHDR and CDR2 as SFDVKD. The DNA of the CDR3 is TGTGCCACCAGTGATTTTAGGGGGGATTCACCCCTCCACTTT. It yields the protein CATSDFRGDSPLHF.